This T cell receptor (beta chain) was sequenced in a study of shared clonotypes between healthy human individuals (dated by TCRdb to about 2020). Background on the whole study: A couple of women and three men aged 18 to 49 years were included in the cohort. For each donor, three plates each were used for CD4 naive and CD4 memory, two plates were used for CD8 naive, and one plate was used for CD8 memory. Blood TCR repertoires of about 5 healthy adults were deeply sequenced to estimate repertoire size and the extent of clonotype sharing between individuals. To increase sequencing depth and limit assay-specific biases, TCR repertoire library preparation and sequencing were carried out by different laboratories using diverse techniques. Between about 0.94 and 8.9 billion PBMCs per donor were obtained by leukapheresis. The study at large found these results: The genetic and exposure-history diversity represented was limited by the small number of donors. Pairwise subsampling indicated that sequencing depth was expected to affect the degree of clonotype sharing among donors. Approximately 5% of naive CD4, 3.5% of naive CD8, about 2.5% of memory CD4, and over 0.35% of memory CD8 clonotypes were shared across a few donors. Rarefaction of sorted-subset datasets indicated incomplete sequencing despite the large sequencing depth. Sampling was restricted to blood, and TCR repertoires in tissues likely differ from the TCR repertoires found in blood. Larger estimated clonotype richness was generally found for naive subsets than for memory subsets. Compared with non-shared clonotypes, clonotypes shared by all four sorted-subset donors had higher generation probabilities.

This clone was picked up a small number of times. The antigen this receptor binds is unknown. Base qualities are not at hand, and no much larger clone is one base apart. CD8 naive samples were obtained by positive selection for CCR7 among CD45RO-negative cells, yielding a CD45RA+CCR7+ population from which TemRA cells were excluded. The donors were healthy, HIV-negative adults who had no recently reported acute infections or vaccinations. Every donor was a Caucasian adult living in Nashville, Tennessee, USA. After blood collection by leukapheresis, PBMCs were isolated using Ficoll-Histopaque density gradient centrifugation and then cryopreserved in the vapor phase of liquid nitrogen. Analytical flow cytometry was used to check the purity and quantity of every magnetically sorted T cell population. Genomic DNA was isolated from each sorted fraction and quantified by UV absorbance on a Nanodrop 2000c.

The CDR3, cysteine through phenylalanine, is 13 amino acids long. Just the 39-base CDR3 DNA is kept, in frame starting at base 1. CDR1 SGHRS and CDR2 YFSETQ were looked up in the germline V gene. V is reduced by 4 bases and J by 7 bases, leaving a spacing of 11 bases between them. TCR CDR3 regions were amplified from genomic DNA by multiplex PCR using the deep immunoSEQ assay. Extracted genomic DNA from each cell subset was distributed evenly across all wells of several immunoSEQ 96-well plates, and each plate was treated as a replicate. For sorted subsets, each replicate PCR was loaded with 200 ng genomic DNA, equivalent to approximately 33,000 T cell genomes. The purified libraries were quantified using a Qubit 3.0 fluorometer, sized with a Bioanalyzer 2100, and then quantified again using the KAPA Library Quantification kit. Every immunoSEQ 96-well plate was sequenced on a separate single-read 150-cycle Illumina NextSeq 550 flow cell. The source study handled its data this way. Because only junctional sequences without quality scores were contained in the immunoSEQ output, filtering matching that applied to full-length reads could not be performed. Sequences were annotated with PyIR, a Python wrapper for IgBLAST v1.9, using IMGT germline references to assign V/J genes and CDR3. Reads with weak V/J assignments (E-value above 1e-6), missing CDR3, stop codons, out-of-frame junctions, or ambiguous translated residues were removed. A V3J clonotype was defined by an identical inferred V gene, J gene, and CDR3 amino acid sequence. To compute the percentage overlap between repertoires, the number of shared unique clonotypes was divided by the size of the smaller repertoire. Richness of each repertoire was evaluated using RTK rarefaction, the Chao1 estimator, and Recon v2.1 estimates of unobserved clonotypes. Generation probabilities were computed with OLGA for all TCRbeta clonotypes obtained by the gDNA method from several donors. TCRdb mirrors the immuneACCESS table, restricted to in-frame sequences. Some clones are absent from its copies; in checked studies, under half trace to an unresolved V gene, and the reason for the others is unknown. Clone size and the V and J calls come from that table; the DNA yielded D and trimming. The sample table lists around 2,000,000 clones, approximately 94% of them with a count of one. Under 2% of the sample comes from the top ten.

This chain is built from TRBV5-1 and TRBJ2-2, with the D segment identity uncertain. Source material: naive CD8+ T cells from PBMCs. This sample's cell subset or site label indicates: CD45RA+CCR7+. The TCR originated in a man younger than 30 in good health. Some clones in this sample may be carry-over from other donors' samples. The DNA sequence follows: TGCGCCAGCAGCCCAGACGGCGGCGGGGAGCTGTTTTTT. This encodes CASSPDGGGELFF.